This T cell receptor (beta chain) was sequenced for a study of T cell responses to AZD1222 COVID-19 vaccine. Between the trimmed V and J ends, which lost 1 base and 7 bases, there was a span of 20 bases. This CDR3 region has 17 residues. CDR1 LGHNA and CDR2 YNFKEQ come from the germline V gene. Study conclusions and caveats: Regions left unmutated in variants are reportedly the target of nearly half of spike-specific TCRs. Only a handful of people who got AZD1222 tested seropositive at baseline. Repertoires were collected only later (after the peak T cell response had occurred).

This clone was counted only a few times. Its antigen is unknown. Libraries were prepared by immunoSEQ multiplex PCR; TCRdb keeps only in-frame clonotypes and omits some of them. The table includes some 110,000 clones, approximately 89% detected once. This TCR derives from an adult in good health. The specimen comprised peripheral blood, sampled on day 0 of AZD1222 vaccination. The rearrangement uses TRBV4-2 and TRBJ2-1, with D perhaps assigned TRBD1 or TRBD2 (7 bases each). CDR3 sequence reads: CASSQGRAGTAKNEQFF. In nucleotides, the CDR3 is TGTGCCAGCAGCCAAGGAAGAGCGGGGACAGCTAAGAATGAGCAGTTCTTC.